One T cell receptor beta chain is described in this entry. A clone one base away is much larger, so this may be a read error. Using a constant-region primer together with ProtoScript II reverse transcriptase, TCR beta cDNA was made from around 0.55 ug of total RNA. Libraries for TCR beta were built through three nested multiplex PCR rounds, which together made up a slightly modified ARM-PCR procedure. TCRdb re-called the multiplex PCR reads through MiXCR, storing one row per CDR3 protein. The data contain around 60,000 distinct CDR3 sequences, about two thirds of them singletons. For each extraction, RNA and DNA were obtained together from around 18-30 mg of unsorted bulk tissue. HBV chronically infected the treatment-naive patients. This entry belongs to a study of tumor-infiltrating lymphocytes in primary liver carcinoma. Specimen: liver tumor tissue from sampling region 4. Described subset: tumor region T4, right-lateral pole. This TCR came from a man aged 40-50 years with primary liver carcinoma and hepatitis B virus infection.

For the CDR3, the DNA is TGTGCCAGCAGTCGGACATGGATCGGGTCCTACGATCAGTACTTC. It yields the protein CASSRTWIGSYDQYF. The chain carries TRBV5-6 and TRBJ2-7, with D tentatively TRBD1 (5 bases). The CDR3 consists of 15 residues. Germline V lookup: CDR1 SGHDT, CDR2 YYEEEE.